Following are 32 T cell receptor beta chains from one sample sequenced in a study of PD-1 blockade in classical Hodgkin lymphoma. Relapse was seen in all patients after autologous stem cell transplantation, and brentuximab vedotin exposure was variable. The protocol was immunoSEQ multiplex PCR, while the TCRdb copy is restricted to in-frame clones and leaves out a portion. This sample has more than 10,000 clones, with nearly 80% found just once. The input for sequencing was peripheral blood mononuclear cells (PBMCs), taken before the second cycle of nivolumab. The receptor source for this set is a human donor with classical Hodgkin lymphoma.

The CDR3 coding sequence is TGTGCCAGCAGTGTGGGAACTGAAGCTTTCTTT. Its protein product is CASSVGTEAFF. V and J are TRBV6-1 and TRBJ1-1; unclear D gene. The CDR3 covers 11 residues. V lost 4 bases to trimming and J lost 5 bases, with 5 bases between them. Germline V gives CDR1 MNHNS, CDR2 SASEGT.

The chain uses TRBV2 and TRBJ1-1; no clear D gene. Germline-derived CDR1 and CDR2 are SNHLY and FYNNEI. The length of the CDR3 is 13 residues. The V end was cut by 2 bases, the J end by 0 bases, with 4 bases between. The CDR3 is CASSEQVNTEAFF. The CDR3 DNA is TGTGCCAGCAGTGAACAGGTGAACACTGAAGCTTTCTTT.

This chain links TRBV28 with TRBJ2-7; D gene ambiguous. CDR1 is MDHEN, CDR2 SYDVKM, per germline. The CDR3 length is 13 residues. The V and J ends lost 3 bases and 1 base respectively, with 7 bases between them. In nucleotides, the CDR3 is TGTGCCAGCAGTTTCCCCGTATCCTACGAGCAGTACTTC. Its protein product is CASSFPVSYEQYF.

This clone was observed a single time. The chain links TRBV23-1 to TRBJ1-5; D gene unclear. TRBV23-1 is treated as an ORF (open reading frame) with a function not yet certain. V was shortened by 0 bases and J by 0 bases, with 12 bases between the two germline ends. This CDR3 region has 17 residues. This CDR3 reads CASSQSSGDYSNQPQHF. The CDR3 region has the DNA TGCGCCAGCAGTCAATCCAGCGGTGACTATAGCAATCAGCCCCAGCATTTT.

The V gene is TRBV19, the J gene TRBJ2-5; D assignment may be TRBD1 or TRBD2 (6 bases each). Germline CDR1 and CDR2: LNHDA and SQIVND (reference sequence). The CDR3 runs to 15 residues. Trimming removed 3 bases at V and 5 bases at J, with 16 bases between. CDR3 sequence reads: CASSIGGLPGETQYF. Here the CDR3 DNA reads TGTGCCAGTAGTATTGGGGGGCTCCCCGGGGAGACCCAGTACTTC.

CDR3 DNA: TGTGCCACCAGCAGAGATCTAAGGGTGCGGAACACCGGGGAGCTGTTTTTT. Its protein is CATSRDLRVRNTGELFF. The chain couples TRBV15 to TRBJ2-2; D unresolved. CDR3 length: 17 residues. Trimming pared 0 bases from V and 1 base from J, leaving 12 bases between. CDR1 is LNHNV and CDR2 is YYDKDF in the germline V gene (reference sequence). The entire variable domain, with the rest obtained from reference TRBV15 and TRBJ2-2, is as follows: DAMVIQNPRYQVTQFGKPVTLSCSQTLNHNVMYWYQQKSSQAPKLLFHYYDKDFNNEADTPDNFQSRRPNTSFCFLDIRSPGLGDTAMYLCATSRDLRVRNTGELFFGEGSRLTVL.

The V gene is TRBV5-1, the J gene TRBJ2-7; TRBD1 might be the D (6 bases). This CDR3 has 15 residues. The germline CDR1 and CDR2 sequences are SGHRS and YFSETQ. The V and J ends lost 0 bases and 6 bases respectively, with 16 bases between them. The CDR3, as DNA: TGCGCCAGCAGCTTGGACCGGGCGACAGGACCCGAGCAGTACTTC. Translated, it gives CASSLDRATGPEQYF.

The genes are TRBV25-1 and TRBJ2-3, with unresolved D. Deletions cut 4 bases from V and 8 bases from J, with 7 bases between. The germline V gene encodes CDR1 MGHDK and CDR2 SYGVNS. The length of the CDR3 is 11 residues. The CDR3 sequence: CASSVIGTQYF. In DNA, the CDR3 is TGTGCCAGCAGTGTCATCGGTACGCAGTATTTT.

This CDR3 is CASRNPGQATSYEQYF. DNA for the CDR3: TGTGCCAGCCGCAACCCCGGACAGGCTACCTCCTACGAGCAGTACTTC. This chain links TRBV6-4 with TRBJ2-7, with TRBD1 matching 7 bases. J lost 0 bases, V lost 8 bases, and 13 bases had no gene match. Germline CDR1 MRHNA, CDR2 SNTAGT. CDR3 length equals 16 residues.

The rearrangement links TRBV5-6 to TRBJ2-7; 7 bases align to TRBD2. Germline V gene lookup returns CDR1 SGHDT and CDR2 YYEEEE. The CDR3 sequence is 15 residues long. V dropped 0 bases and J dropped 0; count of bases not matched to a gene: 3. The CDR3 DNA reads as TGTGCCAGCAGCTTGGTAGGCGGGAGCTCCTACGAGCAGTACTTC. The encoded protein is CASSLVGGSSYEQYF.

The gene calls are TRBV27 and TRBJ2-1; TRBD1 is a possible D gene (6 bases). The CDR3 has 11 amino acids. V shed 6 bases and J shed 11 bases, with 11 bases lying between them. CDR1 is MNHEY, CDR2 SMNVEV, per germline (reference sequence). DNA for the CDR3: TGTGCCAGCAGGGCCGGGACACAGCAGTTCTTC. Residues: CASRAGTQQFF.

J is TRBJ2-1 and V is TRBV6-4, with D perhaps assigned TRBD1 or TRBD2 (5 bases each). The ends were cut back, 4 bases at V and 5 bases at J, with 12 bases in the middle. The CDR3 has 14 amino acids. Germline assignment: CDR1 MRHNA and CDR2 SNTAGT. CDR3 sequence: CASSAEGTHNEQFF. As DNA, the CDR3 is TGTGCCAGCAGTGCGGAAGGGACCCACAATGAGCAGTTCTTC.

This clone was detected only a few times. J is TRBJ1-2 and V is TRBV28; 8 positions match TRBD1. This CDR3 has 13 residues. J gave up 4 bases and V 6 bases, and 4 bases lay outside the gene matches. Germline V gene sequence: CDR1 MDHEN, CDR2 SYDVKM. The DNA for the CDR3 is TGTGCCAGCAGACCAGGACAGGGCTATGGCTACACCTTC. Translated: CASRPGQGYGYTF.

V and J are TRBV5-1 and TRBJ2-3, with 10 bases matching TRBD2. Losses at the gene ends were 6 bases for V and 2 bases for J; bases not matched to a gene: 15. CDR3 length equals 18 residues. Germline V gives CDR1 SGHRS, CDR2 YFSETQ. CDR3 in DNA: TGCGCCAGCAACAAGGTAACCCGCCTAGCGGGGGACACAGATACGCAGTATTTT. Residues: CASNKVTRLAGDTDTQYF.

The chain has TRBV18 and TRBJ2-5; D not resolved. CDR1 and CDR2 from the germline V gene are KGHSH and LQKENI. Trimming took 1 base from V and 6 from J, leaving 12 bases between them. The CDR3 contains 14 residues. CDR3 sequence: CASSPLPNAKTQYF. Written as DNA, the CDR3 is TGTGCCAGCTCACCACTCCCAAACGCGAAGACCCAGTACTTC.

The J gene is TRBJ1-2, the V gene TRBV7-8; tentatively, D is TRBD1 (5 bases). CDR1 and CDR2 (germline): SGHVS, FQNEAQ. V was trimmed by 1 base and J by 0 bases, leaving 6 bases between them. The CDR3 length is 14 residues. CDR3: CASSLEQANYGYTF. The CDR3 nucleotides read TGTGCCAGCAGCTTAGAACAGGCTAACTATGGCTACACCTTC.

Only a few counts were recorded for this clone. The chain has TRBV18 and TRBJ1-1, with D possibly being TRBD1 (5 bases). Trimming pared 4 bases from V and 7 bases from J, leaving 10 bases between. This CDR3 has 12 amino acids. Germline V gene sequence: CDR1 KGHSH, CDR2 LQKENI. In DNA form, the CDR3 reads TGTGCCAGCTCACAAGACAGATATGAAGCTTTCTTT. Amino acids: CASSQDRYEAFF.

This clone turned up a few times. The rearrangement joins TRBV28 to TRBJ2-7, with 10 bases lining up with TRBD2. Germline V gives CDR1 MDHEN, CDR2 SYDVKM. This CDR3 contains 14 residues. V dropped 6 bases and J dropped 4; count of bases not matched to a gene: 6. The CDR3 here is CASSASGSLYEQYF. CDR3 sequence (DNA): TGTGCCAGCAGCGCTAGCGGGAGCTTGTACGAGCAGTACTTC. The whole variable domain, filled in from reference TRBV28 and TRBJ2-7, reads DVKVTQSSRYLVKRTGEKVFLECVQDMDHENMFWYRQDPGLGLRLIYFSYDVKMKEKGDIPEGYSVSREKKERFSLILESASTNQTSMYLCASSASGSLYEQYFGPGTRLTVT.

The chain combines TRBV6-6 with TRBJ1-5, with D tentatively TRBD1 (5 bases). The V and J ends lost 6 bases and 2 bases respectively, with 17 bases between them. Germline-derived CDR1 and CDR2 are MNHNY and SVGAGI (reference sequence). The CDR3 has 16 residues. The CDR3 DNA follows: TGTGCCAGCAGCCCCACAGGAAGGAATGGCAATCAGCCCCAGCATTTT. Protein product: CASSPTGRNGNQPQHF.

The chain employs TRBV15 and TRBJ1-3, with D perhaps matching TRBD1 (5 bases). CDR3 size: 15 residues. Looked up from germline, CDR1 is LNHNV and CDR2 is YYDKDF (reference sequence). The V end lost 2 bases, the J end lost 1 base, and 9 bases lay between the germline ends. The CDR3 nucleotides are TGTGCCACCAGCAGAAAAGGGACTTCTGGAAACACCATATATTTT. As protein: CATSRKGTSGNTIYF.

DNA for the CDR3: TGTGCCAGCAGCCCCGGGCGTCCCTACGAGCAGTACTTC. Translation gives CASSPGRPYEQYF. The V call is TRBV11-2, the J call TRBJ2-7; D gene unclear. V lost 5 bases and J 2 bases, leaving 10 bases between the germline ends. Germline CDR1 and CDR2: SGHAT and FQNNGV. The length of the CDR3 is 13 residues.

The chain uses TRBV18 and TRBJ2-5; 10 bases are shared with TRBD2. Gene TRBJ2-7 matches the end of the DNA better, so the J call may be wrong. CDR1 KGHSH and CDR2 LQKENI come from the germline V gene. CDR3 length: 15 amino acids. The CDR3 here is CASSQQRGGAYEQYF. DNA for the CDR3: TGTGCCAGCTCACAGCAGCGGGGGGGGGCCTACGAGCAGTACTTC.

With respect to this clone: Other DNA sequences of this sample code for an identical CDR3. The chain employs TRBV4-1 and TRBJ2-1; 10 bases map to TRBD2. The ends lost 2 bases at V and 3 bases at J; junction bases unmatched: 13. This CDR3 spans 19 amino acids. The V gene's germline CDR1 is MGHRA and CDR2 YSYEKL. CDR3 in DNA: TGCGCCAGCAGCCAAAGGGGTGGGGTAGCGGGAGGAGGCTACAATGAGCAGTTCTTC. Its protein product is CASSQRGGVAGGGYNEQFF.

V usage is TRBV18 and J usage is TRBJ2-7; 16 bases match TRBD2. Looked up from germline, CDR1 is KGHSH and CDR2 is LQKENI. V gave up 3 bases and J gave up 6 bases; unmatched junction bases: 8. The CDR3 is 17 residues long. The CDR3 loop is CASSPGTSGRAASEQYF. DNA of the CDR3: TGTGCCAGCTCACCGGGGACTAGCGGGAGGGCCGCCTCCGAGCAGTACTTC.

The chain couples TRBV18 to TRBJ2-7; D unresolved. V was shortened by 6 bases and J by 2 bases, with 11 bases between the two germline ends. The germline V gene encodes CDR1 KGHSH and CDR2 LQKENI. The CDR3 is 13 residues long. The CDR3: CASSATLTYEQYF. DNA for the CDR3: TGTGCCAGCTCGGCGACTTTGACCTACGAGCAGTACTTC.

The chain links TRBV29-1 to TRBJ1-1; 8 bases agree with TRBD1. V was pared by 6 bases and J by 10 bases, with 13 bases of the junction left unmatched. This CDR3 region has 13 residues. Germline CDR1 SQVTM, CDR2 ANQGSEA. The CDR3 DNA reads as TGCAGCGTCCACACCGGACAGGGCCTGGGAGCTTTCTTT. As protein: CSVHTGQGLGAFF.

The chain carries TRBV30 and TRBJ1-5; no clear D gene. The CDR3 totals 13 residues. The ends were cut back, 3 bases at V and 4 bases at J, with 10 bases in the middle. Per the germline V gene, CDR1 is GTSNPN and CDR2 is SVGIG (reference sequence). CDR3: CAWSPDRNQPQHF. The CDR3 bases are TGTGCCTGGAGCCCGGACCGGAATCAGCCCCAGCATTTT.

V gene TRBV7-9 combines with J gene TRBJ1-1; TRBD1 is a possible D gene (5 bases). Per germline, CDR1 SEHNR and CDR2 FQNEAQ (reference sequence). V lost 5 bases and J lost 1, with 17 bases in between. This CDR3 has 16 amino acids. This chain's CDR3 is CASSPTIGQGNTEAFF. CDR3 DNA: TGTGCCAGCAGCCCGACCATCGGGCAGGGGAACACTGAAGCTTTCTTT.

The genes are TRBV27 and TRBJ2-2, with D perhaps matching TRBD1 or TRBD2 (5 bases each). In germline, CDR1 is MNHEY, CDR2 SMNVEV (reference sequence). V lost 6 bases and J lost 5, with 13 bases in between. The CDR3 covers 14 residues. CDR3 sequence: CASRQGVRTGELFF. The DNA of the CDR3 is TGTGCCAGCAGGCAGGGAGTGAGGACCGGGGAGCTGTTTTTT.

The chain links TRBV19 to TRBJ2-7; D remains unclear. Trimming cost V 1 base and J 2 bases, with 12 bases left between them. Germline CDR1 reads LNHDA; CDR2 reads SQIVND (reference sequence). The CDR3 is 15 amino acids. CDR3 in amino acids: CASSIAQVSTYEQYF. CDR3 bases: TGTGCCAGTAGTATAGCTCAGGTTTCGACCTACGAGCAGTACTTC. Full variable domain (rest looked up from reference TRBV19 and TRBJ2-7): DGGITQSPKYLFRKEGQNVTLSCEQNLNHDAMYWYRQDPGQGLRLIYYSQIVNDFQKGDIAEGYSVSREKKESFPLTVTSAQKNPTAFYLCASSIAQVSTYEQYFGPGTRLTVT.

This clone appeared a single time. The chain combines TRBV2 with TRBJ1-1; D is perhaps TRBD1 (5 bases). This CDR3 is built from 14 residues. Germline CDR1 SNHLY, CDR2 FYNNEI. Deletions cut 5 bases from V and 1 base from J, with 11 bases between. DNA of the CDR3: TGTGCCAGCAGTTCGGGACGCGAGAACACTGAAGCTTTCTTT. It encodes CASSSGRENTEAFF.

The chain combines TRBV4-1 with TRBJ1-1; 9 bases map to TRBD1. The CDR3 runs to 14 residues. Germline CDR1 and CDR2: MGHRA and YSYEKL. V shed 5 bases, J shed 6 bases, and the junction held 7 bases outside the gene matches. The CDR3 DNA reads TGCGCCAGCAGCAAACCGGGACAGGGCCCTGAAGCTTTCTTT. The encoded protein is CASSKPGQGPEAFF.